The 26 T cell receptor beta chains below were found in one sample sequenced in a study of blood T cell repertoires in COVID-19. Data came from immunoSEQ multiplex PCR; TCRdb stores just in-frame clones and leaves some out. Seen here are roughly 330,000 clones, approximately 86% observed once, and the top ten hold roughly a tenth. The sequenced material came from peripheral blood. The receptors here all came from a man aged 25 to 45 with COVID-19, enrolled during active disease.

About this clone itself: Germline and junction disagree at one end, which may indicate a read error. For the CDR3, the DNA is TGTGCCATCAGCGAGTGGCCTAGCGGGACAGATACGCAGTATTTT. Translating it yields CAISEWPSGTDTQYF. The chain is built from TRBV10-3 and TRBJ2-3, with 8 bases that match TRBD2. CDR1 and CDR2 from the germline V gene are ENHRY and SYGVKD. The length of the CDR3 is 15 residues.

The chain carries TRBV30 and TRBJ1-1; D is undetermined. The V gene lost 2 bases and the J gene lost 3 bases, with 7 bases spanning the gap. CDR3 length equals 12 residues. Germline V gene data show CDR1 as GTSNPN and CDR2 as SVGIG (reference sequence). CDR3 nucleotide sequence: TGTGCCTGGAGTTGGGAGGACACTGAAGCTTTCTTT. Protein: CAWSWEDTEAFF.

This clone was recorded only once. CDR3 protein: CASSYSGTLTSPLHF. CDR3 nucleotides: TGTGCCAGCAGTTACTCGGGGACACTTACTTCACCCCTCCACTTT. The rearrangement uses TRBV6-5 and TRBJ1-6, with a weak D call TRBD1 (6 bases). The CDR3 totals 15 residues. CDR1 MNHEY and CDR2 SVGAGI come from the germline V gene. Trimming stripped 0 bases from V and 9 bases from J, with 12 bases between.

The rearrangement links TRBV10-3 to TRBJ1-2; unclear D gene. The CDR3 is 15 residues long. Germline assignment: CDR1 ENHRY and CDR2 SYGVKD. The V and J ends lost 1 base and 6 bases respectively, with 15 bases between them. The CDR3 bases are TGTGCCATCAGTGAGTTACCCCCAGTGCGGGATGGCTACACCTTC. This sequence encodes CAISELPPVRDGYTF.

The chain is built from TRBV5-5 and TRBJ1-1; 8 nucleotides line up with TRBD1. CDR1 SGHKS and CDR2 YYEKEE come from the germline V gene (reference sequence). The V gene end was trimmed by 6 bases and the J gene end by 4 bases; junction bases not matched to a gene: 5. This CDR3 is 13 amino acids long. The CDR3 region is CASTQGAVTEAFF. The CDR3 region has the DNA TGTGCCAGCACCCAGGGGGCCGTCACTGAAGCTTTCTTT. Supplemented by reference TRBV5-5 and TRBJ1-1, the full variable domain reads DAGVTQSPTHLIKTRGQQVTLRCSPISGHKSVSWYQQVLGQGPQFIFQYYEKEERGRGNFPDRFSARQFPNYSSELNVNALLLGDSALYLCASTQGAVTEAFFGQGTRLTVV.

This chain joins TRBV4-2 and TRBJ1-5; D ambiguous. Deletions cut 0 bases from V and 2 bases from J, with 5 bases between. Germline lookup yields CDR1 LGHNA and CDR2 YNFKEQ. This CDR3 has 14 residues. The CDR3 bases are TGTGCCAGCAGCCAAGAGGCTGGCAATCAGCCCCAGCATTTT. It is translated as CASSQEAGNQPQHF.

This CDR3 is CASSLRVLAGAIDTYEQYF. CDR3 nucleotide sequence: TGTGCCAGCAGCCTTAGAGTACTAGCGGGAGCCATAGACACCTACGAGCAGTACTTC. V gene TRBV7-2 combines with J gene TRBJ2-7; 11 nucleotides match TRBD2. V was pared by 5 bases and J by 2 bases, with 17 bases of the junction left unmatched. Looked up from germline, CDR1 is SGHTA and CDR2 is FQGNSA. This CDR3 is built from 19 residues. Complete variable domain (other parts from reference TRBV7-2 and TRBJ2-7): GAGVSQSPSNKVTEKGKDVELRCDPISGHTALYWYRQSLGQGLEFLIYFQGNSAPDKSGLPSDRFSAERTGGSVSTLTIQRTQQEDSAVYLCASSLRVLAGAIDTYEQYFGPGTRLTVT.

This clone has a handful of counts. V is TRBV24-1 and J is TRBJ2-2; 8 positions match TRBD1. The CDR3 is made up of 21 amino acids. The V segment lost 3 bases and the J segment 4 bases; nucleotides outside the gene matches: 21. CDR1 is KGHDR and CDR2 is SFDVKD in the germline V gene. CDR3 in amino acids: CATSDPQPGQGVGRSTGELFF. DNA of the CDR3: TGTGCCACCAGTGATCCCCAACCCGGACAGGGTGTGGGGCGAAGCACCGGGGAGCTGTTTTTT.

The gene calls are TRBV4-3 and TRBJ2-2, with D perhaps matching TRBD2 (6 bases). CDR3 length: 16 amino acids. Germline lookup yields CDR1 LGHNA and CDR2 YSLEER. The V gene lost 2 bases and the J gene lost 6 bases, with 16 bases spanning the gap. CDR3 in DNA: TGCGCCAGCAGCCAAAGGGAGGCAGGCGGGGCCGGGGAGCTGTTTTTT. Encoded protein: CASSQREAGGAGELFF.

In this sample, this clone turned up a few times. The chain couples TRBV2 to TRBJ1-2, with D possibly being TRBD1 (5 bases). The CDR3 contains 12 residues. V lost 7 bases to trimming and J lost 6 bases, with 12 bases between them. Germline CDR1 reads SNHLY; CDR2 reads FYNNEI. The CDR3 nucleotides are TGTGCCAGCATTAGGGGAATCGATGGCTACACCTTC. This encodes CASIRGIDGYTF.

The CDR3 here is CSVDRGTNTDTQYF. CDR3 nucleotides: TGCAGCGTTGATCGGGGGACTAACACAGATACGCAGTATTTT. V usage is TRBV29-1 and J usage is TRBJ2-3; 7 positions agree with TRBD2. CDR1 SQVTM and CDR2 ANQGSEA come from the germline V gene. The CDR3 is 14 amino acids. V shed 3 bases and J 2 bases; nucleotides not matched to a gene: 5.

This clone was observed a single time. The chain combines TRBV5-1 with TRBJ2-7; D unclear. Germline values: CDR1 SGHRS, CDR2 YFSETQ. V lost 0 bases to trimming and J lost 7 bases, with 5 bases between them. The CDR3 extends over 11 amino acids. The CDR3 DNA reads as TGCGCCAGCAGCTTGGCCGGGGAGCAGTACTTC. Its protein product is CASSLAGEQYF.

The chain links TRBV27 to TRBJ2-6, with D perhaps matching TRBD1 (5 bases). V gave up 5 bases and J gave up 2 bases, with 22 bases separating them. Germline V gene data show CDR1 as MNHEY and CDR2 as SMNVEV (reference sequence). The CDR3 totals 19 residues. The chain's CDR3 is CASSVDFRVVGPGANVLTF. CDR3 in DNA: TGTGCCAGCAGTGTAGACTTCAGGGTAGTCGGCCCTGGGGCCAACGTCCTGACTTTC.

The chain employs TRBV29-1 and TRBJ1-6; D is undetermined. The CDR3 consists of 12 residues. Between the trimmed V and J ends, which lost 7 bases and 10 bases, there was a span of 14 bases. Germline V CDR1 and CDR2: SQVTM, ANQGSEA. In DNA form, the CDR3 reads TGCAGCGGTGGCCCCGGGTACTCACCCCTCCACTTT. Its protein is CSGGPGYSPLHF. Variable domain in full (rest from reference TRBV29-1 and TRBJ1-6): SAVISQKPSRDICQRGTSLTIQCQVDSQVTMMFWYRQQPGQSLTLIATANQGSEATYESGFVIDKFPISRPNLTFSTLTVSNMSPEDSSIYLCSGGPGYSPLHFGNGTRLTVT.

The gene calls are TRBV6-5 and TRBJ1-3; maybe TRBD1 (6 bases). The V end lost 0 bases, the J end lost 5 bases, and 14 bases lay between the germline ends. The germline gives CDR1 MNHEY, CDR2 SVGAGI. The CDR3 runs 16 residues. CDR3 nucleotide sequence: TGTGCCAGCAGTTACTCTGGTTCAGGGGCTAGAAACACCATATATTTT. Translation: CASSYSGSGARNTIYF.

The chain carries TRBV5-1 and TRBJ2-2, with 9 positions matching TRBD1. V lost 3 bases, J lost 4 bases, and 7 bases stayed unmatched. Germline CDR1 and CDR2: SGHRS and YFSETQ. This CDR3 region has 16 residues. CDR3 protein: CASSSIQGQGTGELFF. The CDR3, as DNA: TGCGCCAGCAGCTCCATCCAGGGACAGGGCACCGGGGAGCTGTTTTTT. Variable domain in full (rest from reference TRBV5-1 and TRBJ2-2): KAGVTQTPRYLIKTRGQQVTLSCSPISGHRSVSWYQQTPGQGLQFLFEYFSETQRNKGNFPGRFSGRQFSNSRSEMNVSTLELGDSALYLCASSSIQGQGTGELFFGEGSRLTVL.

The chain carries TRBV27 and TRBJ2-2; a possible D gene is TRBD1 (6 bases). The CDR3 covers 16 residues. Trimming cost V 6 bases and J 3 bases, with 17 bases left between them. Per germline, CDR1 MNHEY and CDR2 SMNVEV (reference sequence). The CDR3 here is CASRDHGGIYTGELFF. CDR3 in DNA: TGTGCCAGCAGAGACCATGGGGGCATCTACACCGGGGAGCTGTTTTTT.

The chain uses TRBV6-5 and TRBJ2-7; TRBD1 aligns across 8 bases. This CDR3 has 14 amino acids. Germline CDR1 reads MNHEY; CDR2 reads SVGAGI. Trimming cost V 6 bases and J 9 bases; bases outside gene matches: 13. CDR3 nucleotides: TGTGCCAGCAGCTTAGACAGGGGTTCCGGGGGGCAGTACTTC. Amino acid sequence: CASSLDRGSGGQYF.

The rearrangement joins TRBV7-9 to TRBJ1-2; 7 bases line up with TRBD1. The CDR3 loop spans 15 amino acids. Trimming at V came to 3 bases and at J to 0 bases, leaving 4 bases not matched to a gene. From germline, CDR1 is SEHNR and CDR2 FQNEAQ (reference sequence). The CDR3 sequence is CASSLTDRANYGYTF. The CDR3 region has the DNA TGTGCCAGCAGCTTGACTGACAGGGCTAACTATGGCTACACCTTC.

V usage is TRBV6-6 and J usage is TRBJ1-6; a weak D match, TRBD1 (6 bases). The CDR3 contains 16 residues. Germline assignment: CDR1 MNHNY and CDR2 SVGAGI (reference sequence). Trimming pared 5 bases from V and 10 bases from J, leaving 21 bases between. As DNA, the CDR3 is TGTGCCAGCAGTGCGACCAGGGGCAGGCCAAACTCACCCCTCCACTTT. This sequence encodes CASSATRGRPNSPLHF.

DNA of the CDR3: TGTGCTAGTGGATCTAGCACAGATACGCAGTATTTT. It codes for CASGSSTDTQYF. V is TRBV12-5 and J is TRBJ2-3; D call uncertain. V was pared by 6 bases and J by 0 bases, with 4 bases between. CDR1 and CDR2 from the germline V gene are LGHNT and FRNRAP. The CDR3 spans 12 residues.

This chain connects TRBV16 to TRBJ1-4, with 7 positions matching TRBD1. V was clipped by 2 bases and J by 6 bases; unmatched bases: 6. Germline V gives CDR1 KGHSY, CDR2 FQNENV. CDR3 length: 15 residues. CDR3 in amino acids: CASSQGKGADEKLFF. CDR3 bases: TGTGCCAGCAGCCAAGGAAAGGGGGCCGATGAAAAACTGTTTTTT. The full variable domain, rest sourced from reference TRBV16 and TRBJ1-4, is GEEVAQTPKHLVRGEGQKAKLYCAPIKGHSYVFWYQQVLKNEFKFLISFQNENVFDETGMPKERFSAKCLPNSPCSLEIQATKLEDSAVYFCASSQGKGADEKLFFGSGTQLSVL.

This clone is a singleton in its sample. The chain uses TRBV6-2 or TRBV6-3 and TRBJ1-1, with a weak D call TRBD1 (5 bases). Germline CDR1 reads MNHEY; CDR2 reads SVGEGT. The CDR3 has 13 residues. Trimming shortened V by 3 bases and J by 8 bases, and 13 bases separated the two germline ends. The CDR3 loop reads CASSYQTRTEAFF. The CDR3 DNA reads as TGTGCCAGCAGTTATCAGACACGGACAGAAGCTTTCTTT.

The chain recombines TRBV7-9 with TRBJ1-2; tentatively, D is TRBD1 (6 bases). The CDR3 is 15 amino acids. CDR1 is SEHNR and CDR2 is FQNEAQ in the germline V gene (reference sequence). V gave up 1 base and J gave up 4 bases, with 13 bases separating them. CDR3 nucleotides: TGTGCCAGCAGCTTAGGACGGACAGACCTCTATGGCTACACCTTC. Translated: CASSLGRTDLYGYTF. The complete variable domain, with remaining parts taken from reference TRBV7-9 and TRBJ1-2, reads DTGVSQNPRHKITKRGQNVTFRCDPISEHNRLYWYRQTLGQGPEFLTYFQNEAQLEKSRLLSDRFSAERPKGSFSTLEIQRTEQGDSAMYLCASSLGRTDLYGYTFGSGTRLTVV.

With respect to this clone: A junction end diverges from the germline sequence, so it may reflect a read error. Here the CDR3 DNA reads TGTGCCAGCAGCCCCGCAGGATGGCAGCACTTC. It is translated as CASSPAGWQHF. The chain employs TRBV7-8 and TRBJ2-5; D is unresolved. In germline, CDR1 is SGHVS, CDR2 FQNEAQ. This CDR3 comprises 11 residues.

The rearrangement links TRBV18 to TRBJ1-2; TRBD1 matches 7 bases. Trimming at V came to 3 bases and at J to 6 bases, leaving 10 bases not matched to a gene. Germline values: CDR1 KGHSH, CDR2 LQKENI. CDR3 size: 15 residues. CDR3 region: CASSPQSTGKDGYTF. CDR3 coding DNA: TGTGCCAGCTCACCCCAGTCGACAGGGAAGGATGGCTACACCTTC. The variable domain in full, with the rest retrieved from reference TRBV18 and TRBJ1-2, is NAGVMQNPRHLVRRRGQEARLRCSPMKGHSHVYWYRQLPEEGLKFMVYLQKENIIDESGMPKERFSAEFPKEGPSILRIQQVVRGDSAAYFCASSPQSTGKDGYTFGSGTRLTVV.